The 9 T cell receptor beta chains reported below all come from one sample, sequenced in a study of blood T cell repertoires in COVID-19. Generated by immunoSEQ multiplex PCR, the TCRdb table keeps only in-frame clones and is missing some. The sample shows around 430,000 clones, around nine tenths of them seen only once. Sequencing was carried out using PBMCs or T cells enriched from blood (not recorded which). Receptors were obtained from a woman in her fifties or sixties who had recovered from COVID-19.

The rearrangement joins TRBV19 to TRBJ1-2; 10 bases line up with TRBD1. Germline V gives CDR1 LNHDA, CDR2 SQIVND (reference sequence). This CDR3 region has 12 residues. Losses at the gene ends were 6 bases for V and 7 bases for J; bases not matched to a gene: 2. The CDR3 region is CASRGTGVGYTF. The CDR3 coding sequence is TGTGCCAGTAGAGGGACAGGGGTTGGCTACACCTTC. The full variable domain, rest sourced from reference TRBV19 and TRBJ1-2, is DGGITQSPKYLFRKEGQNVTLSCEQNLNHDAMYWYRQDPGQGLRLIYYSQIVNDFQKGDIAEGYSVSREKKESFPLTVTSAQKNPTAFYLCASRGTGVGYTFGSGTRLTVV.

The chain uses TRBV6-5 and TRBJ1-3; D perhaps matches TRBD1 (5 bases). Germline V gene sequence: CDR1 MNHEY, CDR2 SVGAGI. V lost 4 bases, J lost 4 bases, and 14 bases lay in between. The CDR3 consists of 15 residues. CDR3 protein: CASSLGGGVGNTIYF. In DNA form, the CDR3 reads TGTGCCAGCAGTTTGGGGGGGGGAGTGGGAAACACCATATATTTT.

The chain links TRBV2 to TRBJ1-2; tentative D call: TRBD1 (5 bases). V lost 5 bases to trimming and J lost 5 bases, with 12 bases between them. Germline CDR1 is SNHLY and CDR2 is FYNNEI. The CDR3 is 13 residues long. The CDR3 loop is CASSQTGNYGYTF. The CDR3 DNA is TGTGCCAGCAGTCAAACAGGCAATTATGGCTACACCTTC.

The chain employs TRBV28 and TRBJ1-1; D is undetermined. Germline-derived CDR1 and CDR2 are MDHEN and SYDVKM. The CDR3 loop spans 12 amino acids. V gave up 6 bases and J gave up 5 bases, with 10 bases separating them. CDR3 region: CASSLARTEAFF. Written as DNA, the CDR3 is TGTGCCAGCAGCCTCGCGAGGACTGAAGCTTTCTTT.

The V call is TRBV30, the J call TRBJ2-7; D perhaps matches TRBD2 (5 bases). Germline V gene sequence: CDR1 GTSNPN, CDR2 SVGIG (reference sequence). V was trimmed by 5 bases and J by 6 bases, leaving 8 bases between them. This CDR3 has 10 amino acids. In DNA form, the CDR3 reads TGTGCCTGGGGAACTAGCGAGCAGTACTTC. Residues: CAWGTSEQYF.

The rearrangement uses TRBV19 and TRBJ1-1; unclear D gene. The CDR3 has 13 residues. Per germline, CDR1 LNHDA and CDR2 SQIVND (reference sequence). V lost 6 bases and J 3 bases, leaving 11 bases between the germline ends. CDR3 sequence: CASSGQRYTEAFF. In nucleotides, the CDR3 is TGTGCCAGTAGCGGTCAAAGATACACTGAAGCTTTCTTT.

The rearrangement joins TRBV2 to TRBJ1-1, with D possibly TRBD1 on 6 matching bases. Germline V lookup: CDR1 SNHLY, CDR2 FYNNEI. CDR3 length equals 14 residues. Deletions cut 5 bases from V and 6 bases from J, with 16 bases between. The CDR3 nucleotides read TGTGCCAGCAGTAGAGGACAGCAGATCCCTGAAGCTTTCTTT. It yields the protein CASSRGQQIPEAFF.

This clone was seen just once. The chain employs TRBV15 and TRBJ2-2; D is possibly TRBD2 (6 bases). CDR3 size: 16 residues. From germline, CDR1 is LNHNV and CDR2 YYDKDF (reference sequence). V shed 0 bases and J shed 4 bases, with 12 bases lying between them. The CDR3 DNA is TGTGCCACCAGCAGAGAGGTGGGCGGGGCCACCGGGGAGCTGTTTTTT. Protein sequence: CATSREVGGATGELFF.

The V and J genes are TRBV19 and TRBJ2-7; TRBD2 might be the D (6 bases). Germline CDR1 LNHDA, CDR2 SQIVND (reference sequence). This CDR3 spans 16 amino acids. V was trimmed by 4 bases and J by 8 bases, leaving 24 bases between them. The CDR3 DNA is TGTGCCAGTAGTAAGTTGAACGGGGGAACAATCGTCAAGCAGTACTTC. It translates to CASSKLNGGTIVKQYF.